Below, 14 T cell receptor beta chains from the same sample are listed, as sequenced in a study of early T cells in non-severe SARS-CoV-2 infection. Via MiXCR, TCRdb re-called the 5' RACE reads, giving one row per CDR3 protein. This table has some 40,000 distinct CDR3 sequences, roughly 6.1% appearing once. The sample in question was whole blood, obtained at baseline. These TCRs come from an adult who was a healthcare worker with PCR-confirmed SARS-CoV-2 infection or an uninfected control (not recorded which).

In its sample, this clonotype was seen many times. The CDR3 here is CSATFLGGRRNEQFF. The CDR3 nucleotides read TGCAGTGCTACCTTTCTAGGGGGTCGAAGAAATGAGCAGTTCTTC. The chain joins TRBV20-1 to TRBJ2-1, with D maybe TRBD1 (6 bases). The V end was cut by 4 bases, the J end by 7 bases, with 20 bases between. CDR3 size: 15 residues. From germline, CDR1 is DFQATT and CDR2 SNEGSKA (reference sequence).

This clonotype was counted between two and nine times. The chain combines TRBV27 with TRBJ2-6; D not certain. Per the germline V gene, CDR1 is MNHEY and CDR2 is SMNVEV (reference sequence). The CDR3 spans 13 residues. The V end lost 6 bases, the J end lost 1 base, and 4 bases lay between the germline ends. CDR3 region: CASRVSGANVLTF. As DNA, the CDR3 is TGTGCCAGCAGGGTATCTGGGGCCAACGTCCTGACTTTC.

This clonotype occurred a few times. The V and J genes are TRBV2 and TRBJ1-3; D is perhaps TRBD1 (6 bases). The CDR3 extends over 15 amino acids. Germline V gene sequence: CDR1 SNHLY, CDR2 FYNNEI. Trimming left V 6 bases short and J 0 bases short, with 12 bases between. In DNA form, the CDR3 reads TGTGCCAGCAGGAACCGGGACACCTCTGGAAACACCATATATTTT. Translation gives CASRNRDTSGNTIYF. The full variable domain, with the rest looked up from reference TRBV2 and TRBJ1-3, is EPEVTQTPSHQVTQMGQEVILRCVPISNHLYFYWYRQILGQKVEFLVSFYNNEISEKSEIFDDQFSVERPDGSNFTLKIRSTKLEDSAMYFCASRNRDTSGNTIYFGEGSWLTVV.

This clonotype was counted ten times or more. V is TRBV6-1 and J is TRBJ1-4, with D hard to call. The CDR3 spans 14 residues. CDR1 is MNHNS, CDR2 SASEGT, per germline. The V end lost 6 bases, the J end lost 8 bases, and 16 bases lay between the germline ends. The CDR3 spells CASSEPSVWEKLFF. In nucleotides, the CDR3 is TGTGCCAGCAGCGAACCCAGTGTGTGGGAAAAACTGTTTTTT.

This clonotype came up many times. This sequence joins TRBV11-1 and TRBJ2-1; no clear D. The CDR3 has 16 residues. CDR1 and CDR2 from the germline V gene are SGHAT and FQDESV (reference sequence). The germline V and J ends were trimmed by 7 bases and 5 bases, with 21 bases remaining between them. CDR3 protein: CASNPGLLMFNNEQFF. The CDR3 DNA is TGTGCCAGCAACCCGGGCCTCCTAATGTTTAACAATGAGCAGTTCTTC. The whole variable domain, filled in from reference TRBV11-1 and TRBJ2-1, reads EAEVAQSPRYKITEKSQAVAFWCDPISGHATLYWYRQILGQGPELLVQFQDESVVDDSQLPKDRFSAERLKGVDSTLKIQPAELGDSAMYLCASNPGLLMFNNEQFFGPGTRLTVL.

This clonotype was seen many times. CDR3 in DNA: TGTGCCAGCAGCTTAAGTAACAATCAGCCCCAGCATTTT. Encoded protein: CASSLSNNQPQHF. The chain links TRBV7-3 to TRBJ1-5; D is undetermined. The CDR3 has 13 amino acids. Germline CDR1 and CDR2: SGHTA and FQGTGA. V lost 1 base to trimming and J lost 3 bases, with 4 bases between them.

The chain recombines TRBV10-2 with TRBJ2-5; D not certain. Trimming removed 2 bases at V and 5 bases at J, with 3 bases between. The length of the CDR3 is 11 residues. Germline-derived CDR1 and CDR2 are WSHSY and SAAADI. CDR3 sequence (DNA): TGCGCCAGCAGTGAGAGGGAGACCCAGTACTTC. Protein product: CASSERETQYF.

The table lists this clonotype with many counts. The chain recombines TRBV7-9 with TRBJ1-1; no clear D gene. The CDR3 runs to 15 residues. Looked up from germline, CDR1 is SEHNR and CDR2 is FQNEAQ (reference sequence). Trimming pared 5 bases from V and 2 bases from J, leaving 15 bases between. CDR3 loop: CASSPIWGRNTEAFF. The CDR3, as DNA: TGTGCCAGCAGCCCTATCTGGGGTCGCAACACTGAAGCTTTCTTT.

V usage is TRBV20-1 and J usage is TRBJ2-2; perhaps D is TRBD1 or TRBD2 (5 bases each). Germline V gene data show CDR1 as DFQATT and CDR2 as SNEGSKA (reference sequence). V was clipped by 5 bases and J by 3 bases, with 13 bases between them. The CDR3 length is 14 residues. CDR3 sequence (DNA): TGCAGTGCTCCCCGGGGCCCCTACACCGGGGAGCTGTTTTTT. Amino acids: CSAPRGPYTGELFF.

This clonotype was observed many times. V and J are TRBV3-1 and TRBJ2-4; D not resolved. V dropped 4 bases and J dropped 6 bases, with 16 bases sitting between them. The CDR3 sequence is 15 residues long. The germline V gene has CDR1 LGHDT and CDR2 YNNKEL (reference sequence). The CDR3 DNA is TGTGCCAGCAGCCTTACCTTGGGTCTCGGAAACATTCAGTACTTC. Its translation: CASSLTLGLGNIQYF.

This clonotype was observed many times. The chain couples TRBV7-2 to TRBJ2-3; TRBD2 is a possible D gene (6 bases). CDR1 and CDR2 from the germline V gene are SGHTA and FQGNSA. The CDR3 runs 15 residues. V was pared by 3 bases and J by 0 bases, with 10 bases between. CDR3 residues: CASSLAGTSTDTQYF. The CDR3, as DNA: TGTGCCAGCAGCTTGGCCGGGACTAGCACAGATACGCAGTATTTT.

This clonotype was found a few times. The rearrangement uses TRBV19 and TRBJ1-2, with 7 positions matching TRBD1. In germline, CDR1 is LNHDA, CDR2 SQIVND (reference sequence). The junction had 8 bases not matched to a gene; V was cut back by 3 bases and J by 4 bases. This CDR3 comprises 15 residues. The CDR3 here is CASSIPGTVLYGYTF. CDR3 nucleotide sequence: TGTGCCAGTAGTATCCCCGGGACAGTACTCTATGGCTACACCTTC.

The table lists this clonotype with a few counts. The chain uses TRBV7-8 and TRBJ2-4; a possible D gene is TRBD2 (6 bases). V lost 2 bases and J 1 base, leaving 21 bases between the germline ends. The length of the CDR3 is 19 residues. The germline V gene has CDR1 SGHVS and CDR2 FQNEAQ. Here the CDR3 DNA reads TGTGCCAGCAGCTTACGGTGGCTAGGCGGGGAGCGCGCCAAAAACATTCAGTACTTC. The encoded protein is CASSLRWLGGERAKNIQYF.

The chain is built from TRBV14 and TRBJ1-1, with TRBD1 matching 9 bases. Germline values: CDR1 SGHDN, CDR2 FVKESK. The V gene end was trimmed by 6 bases and the J gene end by 3 bases; junction bases not matched to a gene: 5. The CDR3 is made up of 14 amino acids. CDR3 DNA: TGTGCCAGCAGTTTCGACAGGGGGTACACTGAAGCTTTCTTT. Protein sequence: CASSFDRGYTEAFF.